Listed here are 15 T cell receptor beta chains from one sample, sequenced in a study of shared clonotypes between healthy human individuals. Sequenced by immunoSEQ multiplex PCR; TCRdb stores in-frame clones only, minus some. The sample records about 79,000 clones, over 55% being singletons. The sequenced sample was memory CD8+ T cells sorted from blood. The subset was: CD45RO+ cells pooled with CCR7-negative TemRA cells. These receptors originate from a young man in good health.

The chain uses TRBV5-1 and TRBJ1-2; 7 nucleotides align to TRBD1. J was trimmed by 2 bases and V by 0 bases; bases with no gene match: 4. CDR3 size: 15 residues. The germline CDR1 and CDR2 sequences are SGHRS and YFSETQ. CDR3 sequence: CASSLGQGGNYGYTF. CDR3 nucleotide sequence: TGCGCCAGCAGCTTGGGACAGGGAGGAAACTATGGCTACACCTTC.

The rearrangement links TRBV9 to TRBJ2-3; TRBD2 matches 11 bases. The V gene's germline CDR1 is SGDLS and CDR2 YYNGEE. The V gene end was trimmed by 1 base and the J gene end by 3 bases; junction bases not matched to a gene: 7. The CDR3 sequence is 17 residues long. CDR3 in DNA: TGTGCCAGCAGCGTATCGGAACTAGCGGGAGAGACAGATACGCAGTATTTT. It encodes CASSVSELAGETDTQYF.

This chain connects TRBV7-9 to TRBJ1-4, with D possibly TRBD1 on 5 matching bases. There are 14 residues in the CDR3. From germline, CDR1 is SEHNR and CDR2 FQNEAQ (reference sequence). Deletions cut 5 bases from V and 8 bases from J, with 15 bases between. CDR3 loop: CASSPQGGGEKLFF. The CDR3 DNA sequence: TGTGCCAGCAGCCCGCAGGGTGGCGGAGAAAAACTGTTTTTT.

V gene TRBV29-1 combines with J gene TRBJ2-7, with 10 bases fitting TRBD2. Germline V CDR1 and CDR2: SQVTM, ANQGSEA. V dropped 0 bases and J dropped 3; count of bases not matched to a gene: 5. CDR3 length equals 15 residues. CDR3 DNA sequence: TGCAGCGTTGAAGATCTAGCGGGAGAGGTCTACGAGCAGTACTTC. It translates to CSVEDLAGEVYEQYF.

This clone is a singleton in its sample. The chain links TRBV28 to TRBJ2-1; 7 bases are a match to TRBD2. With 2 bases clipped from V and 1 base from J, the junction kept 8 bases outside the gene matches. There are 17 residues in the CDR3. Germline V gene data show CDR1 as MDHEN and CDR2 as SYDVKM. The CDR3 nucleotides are TGTGCCAGCAGTTTACTAGCGGACGAGACTTCCTACAATGAGCAGTTCTTC. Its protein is CASSLLADETSYNEQFF.

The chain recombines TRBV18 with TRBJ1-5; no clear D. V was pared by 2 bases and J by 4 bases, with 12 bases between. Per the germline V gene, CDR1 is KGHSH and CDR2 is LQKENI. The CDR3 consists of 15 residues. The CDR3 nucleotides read TGTGCCAGCTCACCAAGTCAGGTATCGAATCAGCCCCAGCATTTT. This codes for CASSPSQVSNQPQHF.

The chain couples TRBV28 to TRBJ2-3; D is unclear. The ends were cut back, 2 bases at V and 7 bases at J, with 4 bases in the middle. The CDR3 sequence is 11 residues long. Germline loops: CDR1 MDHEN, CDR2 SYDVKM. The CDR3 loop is CASSLDYTQYF. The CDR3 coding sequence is TGTGCCAGCAGTTTAGATTATACGCAGTATTTT. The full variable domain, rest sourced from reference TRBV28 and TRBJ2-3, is DVKVTQSSRYLVKRTGEKVFLECVQDMDHENMFWYRQDPGLGLRLIYFSYDVKMKEKGDIPEGYSVSREKKERFSLILESASTNQTSMYLCASSLDYTQYFGPGTRLTVL.

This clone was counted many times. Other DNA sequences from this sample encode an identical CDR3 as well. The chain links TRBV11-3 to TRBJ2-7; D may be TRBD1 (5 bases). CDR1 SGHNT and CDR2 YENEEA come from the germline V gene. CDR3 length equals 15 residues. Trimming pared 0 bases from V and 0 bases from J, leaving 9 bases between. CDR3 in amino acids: CASSLEGDSSYEQYF. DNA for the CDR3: TGTGCCAGCAGCTTAGAAGGGGATAGCTCCTACGAGCAGTACTTC.

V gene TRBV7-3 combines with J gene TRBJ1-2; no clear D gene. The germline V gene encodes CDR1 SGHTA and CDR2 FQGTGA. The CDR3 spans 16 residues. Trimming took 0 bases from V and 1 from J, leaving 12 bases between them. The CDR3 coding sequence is TGTGCCAGCAGCTTAACTGGTGGGCACCTTAACTATGGCTACACCTTC. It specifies CASSLTGGHLNYGYTF.

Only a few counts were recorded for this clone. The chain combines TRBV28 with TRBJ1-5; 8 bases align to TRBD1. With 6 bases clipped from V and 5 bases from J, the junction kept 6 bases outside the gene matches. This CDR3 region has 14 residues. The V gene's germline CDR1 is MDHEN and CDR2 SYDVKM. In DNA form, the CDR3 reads TGTGCCAGCAGCTCGACAGGGGATCATCAGCCCCAGCATTTT. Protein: CASSSTGDHQPQHF.

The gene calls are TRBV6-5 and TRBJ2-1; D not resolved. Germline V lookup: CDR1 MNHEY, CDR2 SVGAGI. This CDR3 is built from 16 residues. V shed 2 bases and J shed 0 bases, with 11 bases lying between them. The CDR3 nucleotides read TGTGCCAGCAGTTACACGCTTCAGAGCTCCTACAATGAGCAGTTCTTC. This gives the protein CASSYTLQSSYNEQFF.

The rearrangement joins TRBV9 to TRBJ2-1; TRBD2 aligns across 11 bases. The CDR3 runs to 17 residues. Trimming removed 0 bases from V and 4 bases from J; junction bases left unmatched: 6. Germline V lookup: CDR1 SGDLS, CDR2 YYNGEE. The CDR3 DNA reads TGTGCCAGCAGCGTAGAGATAGGGACTAGCGGTTACAATGAGCAGTTCTTC. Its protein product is CASSVEIGTSGYNEQFF. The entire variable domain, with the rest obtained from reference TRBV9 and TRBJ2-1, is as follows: DSGVTQTPKHLITATGQRVTLRCSPRSGDLSVYWYQQSLDQGLQFLIQYYNGEERAKGNILERFSAQQFPDLHSELNLSSLELGDSALYFCASSVEIGTSGYNEQFFGPGTRLTVL.

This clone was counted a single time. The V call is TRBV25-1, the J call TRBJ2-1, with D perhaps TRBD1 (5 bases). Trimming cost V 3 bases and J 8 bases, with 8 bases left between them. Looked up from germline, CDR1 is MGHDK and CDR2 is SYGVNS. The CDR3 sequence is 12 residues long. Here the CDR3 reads CASSEGQDEQFF. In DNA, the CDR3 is TGTGCCAGCAGTGAGGGGCAGGATGAGCAGTTCTTC.

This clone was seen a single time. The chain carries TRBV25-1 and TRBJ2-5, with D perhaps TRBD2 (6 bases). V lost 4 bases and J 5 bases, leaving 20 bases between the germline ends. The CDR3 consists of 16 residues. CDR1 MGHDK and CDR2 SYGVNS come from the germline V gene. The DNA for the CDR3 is TGTGCCAGCAGTGGGGGGAACGGAGGGCCTAGTGAGACCCAGTACTTC. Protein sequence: CASSGGNGGPSETQYF.

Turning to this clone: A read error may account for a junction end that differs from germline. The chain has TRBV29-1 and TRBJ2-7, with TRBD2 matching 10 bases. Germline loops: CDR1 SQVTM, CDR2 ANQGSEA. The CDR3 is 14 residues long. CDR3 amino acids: CSVEGLADSYEQYF. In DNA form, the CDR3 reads TGCAGCGTAGAAGGACTAGCGGATTCCTACGAGCAGTACTTC.